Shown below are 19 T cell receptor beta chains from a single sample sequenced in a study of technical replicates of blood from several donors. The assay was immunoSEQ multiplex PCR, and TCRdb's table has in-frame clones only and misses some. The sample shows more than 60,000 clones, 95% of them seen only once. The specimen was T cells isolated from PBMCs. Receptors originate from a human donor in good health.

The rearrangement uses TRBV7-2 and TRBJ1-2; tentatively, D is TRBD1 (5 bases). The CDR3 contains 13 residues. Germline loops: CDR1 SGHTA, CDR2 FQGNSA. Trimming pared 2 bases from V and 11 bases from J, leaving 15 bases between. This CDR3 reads CASSLMYGGSYTF. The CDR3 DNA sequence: TGTGCCAGCAGCTTAATGTACGGGGGATCTTACACCTTC.

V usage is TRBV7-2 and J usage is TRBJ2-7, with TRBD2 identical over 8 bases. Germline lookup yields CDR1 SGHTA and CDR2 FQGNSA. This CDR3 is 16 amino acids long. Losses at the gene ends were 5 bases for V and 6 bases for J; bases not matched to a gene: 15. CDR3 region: CASSTSGASGSLEQYF. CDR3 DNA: TGTGCCAGCAGCACCTCCGGGGCTAGCGGGTCGCTCGAGCAGTACTTC.

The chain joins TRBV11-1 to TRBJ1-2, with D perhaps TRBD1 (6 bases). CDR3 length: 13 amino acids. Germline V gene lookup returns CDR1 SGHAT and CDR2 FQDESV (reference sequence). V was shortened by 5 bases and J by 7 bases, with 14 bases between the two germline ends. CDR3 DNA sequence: TGTGCCAGCAGCCACACAGGGCCCTCTGGCTACACCTTC. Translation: CASSHTGPSGYTF.

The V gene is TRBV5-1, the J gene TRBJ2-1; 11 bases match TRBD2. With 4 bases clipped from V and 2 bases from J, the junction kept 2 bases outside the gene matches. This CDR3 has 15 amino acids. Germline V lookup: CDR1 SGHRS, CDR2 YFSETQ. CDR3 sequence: CASSPGLAAYNEQFF. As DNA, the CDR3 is TGCGCCAGCAGCCCGGGACTAGCGGCCTACAATGAGCAGTTCTTC.

The CDR3 protein is CASLQGANTGELFF. The CDR3 DNA follows: TGCGCCAGTCTACAGGGTGCGAACACCGGGGAGCTGTTTTTT. This chain joins TRBV4-1 and TRBJ2-2, with D perhaps matching TRBD1 (6 bases). The CDR3 consists of 14 residues. The germline CDR1 and CDR2 sequences are MGHRA and YSYEKL. The V and J ends lost 9 bases and 0 bases respectively, with 11 bases between them.

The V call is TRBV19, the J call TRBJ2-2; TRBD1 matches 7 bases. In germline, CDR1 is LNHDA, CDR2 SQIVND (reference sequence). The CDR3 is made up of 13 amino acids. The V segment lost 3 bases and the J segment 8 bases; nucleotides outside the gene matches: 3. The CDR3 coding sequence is TGTGCCAGTAGTATTCCACAGGGGGGGGAGCTGTTTTTT. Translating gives CASSIPQGGELFF.

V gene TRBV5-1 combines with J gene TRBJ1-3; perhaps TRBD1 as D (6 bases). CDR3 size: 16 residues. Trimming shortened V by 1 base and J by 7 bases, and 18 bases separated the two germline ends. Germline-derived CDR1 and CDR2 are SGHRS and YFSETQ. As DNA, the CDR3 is TGCGCCAGCAGCTTGACCGGACAGCCCGGAGTCAACACCATATATTTT. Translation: CASSLTGQPGVNTIYF.

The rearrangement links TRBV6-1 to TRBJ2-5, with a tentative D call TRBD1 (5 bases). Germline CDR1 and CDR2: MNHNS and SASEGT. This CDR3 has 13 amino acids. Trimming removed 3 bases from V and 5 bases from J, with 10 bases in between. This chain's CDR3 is CASSDRVLETQYF. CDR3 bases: TGTGCCAGCAGTGACAGGGTTCTGGAGACCCAGTACTTC.

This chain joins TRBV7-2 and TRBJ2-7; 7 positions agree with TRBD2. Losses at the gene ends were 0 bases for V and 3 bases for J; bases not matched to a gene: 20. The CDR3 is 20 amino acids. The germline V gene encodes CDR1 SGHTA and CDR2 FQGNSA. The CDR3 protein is CASSLARPITSGIPLYEQYF. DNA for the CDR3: TGTGCCAGCAGCTTAGCCCGCCCCATAACGAGCGGGATTCCCCTCTACGAGCAGTACTTC.

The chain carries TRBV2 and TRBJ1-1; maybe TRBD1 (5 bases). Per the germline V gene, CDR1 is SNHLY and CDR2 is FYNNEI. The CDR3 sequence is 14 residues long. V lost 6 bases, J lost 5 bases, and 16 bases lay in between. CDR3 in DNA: TGTGCCAGCAGCCCACCAGGAGGGGAAACTGAAGCTTTCTTT. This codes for CASSPPGGETEAFF.

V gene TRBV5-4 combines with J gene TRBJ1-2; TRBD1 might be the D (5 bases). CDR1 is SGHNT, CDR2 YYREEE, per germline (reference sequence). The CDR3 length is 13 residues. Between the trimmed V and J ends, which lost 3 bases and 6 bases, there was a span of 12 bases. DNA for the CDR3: TGTGCCAGCAGCTCGAGGATGACAGATGGCTACACCTTC. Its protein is CASSSRMTDGYTF.

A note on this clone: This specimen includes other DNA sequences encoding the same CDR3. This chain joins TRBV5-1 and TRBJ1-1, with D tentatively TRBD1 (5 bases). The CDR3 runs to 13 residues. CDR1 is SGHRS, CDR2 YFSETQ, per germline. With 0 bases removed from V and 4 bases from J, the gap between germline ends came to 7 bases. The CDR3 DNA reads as TGCGCCAGCAGCTTGGCAGGGATCACTGAAGCTTTCTTT. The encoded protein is CASSLAGITEAFF.

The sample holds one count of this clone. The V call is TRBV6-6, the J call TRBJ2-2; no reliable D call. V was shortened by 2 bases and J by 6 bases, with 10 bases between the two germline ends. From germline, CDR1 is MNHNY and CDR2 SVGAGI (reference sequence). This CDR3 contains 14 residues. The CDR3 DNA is TGTGCCAGCAGTTACCCAGACACCTCCGGGGAGCTGTTTTTT. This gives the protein CASSYPDTSGELFF.

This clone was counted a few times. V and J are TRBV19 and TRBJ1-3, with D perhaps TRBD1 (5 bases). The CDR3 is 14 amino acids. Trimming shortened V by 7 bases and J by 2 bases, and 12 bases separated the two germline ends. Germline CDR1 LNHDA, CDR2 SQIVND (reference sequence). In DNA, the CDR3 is TGTGCCAGTATTACAGACAGTCCTGGAAACACCATATATTTT. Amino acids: CASITDSPGNTIYF.

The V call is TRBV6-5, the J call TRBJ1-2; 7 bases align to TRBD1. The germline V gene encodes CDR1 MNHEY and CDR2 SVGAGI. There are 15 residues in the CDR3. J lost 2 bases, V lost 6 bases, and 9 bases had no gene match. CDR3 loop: CASRKNGTVNYGYTF. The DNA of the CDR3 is TGTGCCAGCAGGAAAAACGGGACAGTGAACTATGGCTACACCTTC.

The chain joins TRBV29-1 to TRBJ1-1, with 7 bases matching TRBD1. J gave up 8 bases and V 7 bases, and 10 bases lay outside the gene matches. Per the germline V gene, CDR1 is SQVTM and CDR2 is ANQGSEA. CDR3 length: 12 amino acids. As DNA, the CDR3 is TGCAGCGCCCCGACAGGGTTCGGGGAAGCTTTCTTT. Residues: CSAPTGFGEAFF.

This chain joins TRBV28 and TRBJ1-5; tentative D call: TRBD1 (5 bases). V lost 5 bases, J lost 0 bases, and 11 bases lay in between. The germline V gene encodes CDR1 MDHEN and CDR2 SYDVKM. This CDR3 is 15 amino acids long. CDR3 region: CASSPGDYSNQPQHF. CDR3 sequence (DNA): TGTGCCAGCAGTCCCGGGGACTATAGCAATCAGCCCCAGCATTTT.

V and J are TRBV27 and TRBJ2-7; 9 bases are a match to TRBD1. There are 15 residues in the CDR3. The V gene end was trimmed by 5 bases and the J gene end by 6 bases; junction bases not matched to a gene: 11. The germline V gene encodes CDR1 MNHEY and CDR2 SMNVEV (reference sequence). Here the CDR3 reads CASSPPVAGQGEQYF. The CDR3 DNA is TGTGCCAGCAGTCCCCCGGTGGCGGGACAGGGCGAGCAGTACTTC.

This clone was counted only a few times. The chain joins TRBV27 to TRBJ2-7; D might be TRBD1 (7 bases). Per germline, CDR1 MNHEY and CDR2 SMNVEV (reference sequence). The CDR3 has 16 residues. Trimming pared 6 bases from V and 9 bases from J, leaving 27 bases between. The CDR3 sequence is CASSTTRGTAPRGQYF. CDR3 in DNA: TGTGCCAGCAGCACGACTCGCGGGACAGCACCCCGTGGGCAGTACTTC.